This entry features one TCR beta chain sequence. Its antigen is still unknown. One base away there is no much larger clone; base qualities are not given. This entry belongs to a study (dated by TCRdb to between 2015 and 2016). Study-wide context: The study set out to test whether tumor-infiltrating Tregs in breast cancer get recruited from blood Tregs or are instead converted in situ from other CD4+ T cell subsets. Summary of the overall study and its limitations: Tumor memory CD4+ T cell TCR gene usage clustered with blood and lymph node memory CD4+ cells and lymph node naive CD4+ cells. The greatest overlap of tumor-infiltrating Treg TCR alpha and beta sequences was observed with tumor naive CD4+ T cells, followed by blood naive CD4+ T cells. The larger-cohort validation was restricted to a single TCR beta V-J rearrangement rather than whole repertoires.

Amplification of full-length TCR variable regions was done by 5' RACE PCR using constant-region reverse primers, and this step was followed by semi-nested PCR with Nested Universal Primer A. The ReliaPrep RNA Cell Miniprep System was used to extract total RNA, which was then reverse transcribed into 5'RACE-ready cDNA with the SMARTer RACE 5'/3' Kit. An Illumina MiSeq was used to sequence the full-length TCR alpha and beta libraries, which had been barcoded with multiplex adaptors. Under the source paper's analysis protocol: For each of nine subset-tissue groups, sequencing data from the five patients were combined, and the groups were compared by unsupervised clustering of TCR gene usage. Repertoire similarity was calculated with the Morisita-Horn index, weighting shared sequences by their contribution to each repertoire. TCRdb took the public reads, trimmed them with fastp at Q25, ran MiXCR for clone calling and kept in-frame beta chains. CDR3 protein sequences are deduplicated, and each keeps its most common genes and DNA. The V and J calls here are based on TCRdb, not the publication. The sample records around 33,000 distinct CDR3 sequences, approximately 24% of which are singletons. The ten largest clones take up roughly 4.5% of the sample.

Memory CD4+ T cells were isolated as CD4+CD45RO+CD25- cells. Tregs, naive and memory CD4+ T cells from tumor, blood and ipsilateral draining lymph nodes of roughly 5 breast cancer patients underwent full-length TCR alpha and beta sequencing. Ficoll density gradient centrifugation was used to isolate mononuclear cells from lymph nodes or from 50 to 55 ml of peripheral blood. Sorted cell populations were confirmed by FACS to exceed 90% purity. Specimen: memory CD4+ T cells sorted from blood. Read against the paper, the sample's cell subset or site label means: memory CD4+ T cells, CD4+CD45RO+CD25-. The sequence derives from a female donor with breast cancer.

The nucleotide sequence is TGTGCCAGCTCCCTCGGGACTTCCCGGGAAGGAAACTATGGCTACACCTTC. Its coded protein is CASSLGTSREGNYGYTF. The sequence joins TRBV18 to TRBJ1-2; a tentative D call is TRBD1 (5 bases match). The CDR3 holds 17 amino acids from the cysteine to the phenylalanine. The entry retains the CDR3 DNA only, 51 bases that are in frame from base 1. The V end loses 6 bases and the J end loses 2 bases, and a stretch of 22 bases separates them. The germline V gene specifies KGHSH as CDR1 and LQKENI as CDR2. The CDR3, completed at both ends by the reference TRBV18 and TRBJ1-2 genes, gives the full variable domain NAGVMQNPRHLVRRRGQEARLRCSPMKGHSHVYWYRQLPEEGLKFMVYLQKENIIDESGMPKERFSAEFPKEGPSILRIQQVVRGDSAAYFCASSLGTSREGNYGYTFGSGTRLTVV.